Included here is one TCR beta chain sequence, with context. This specimen belongs to a study of blood T cell repertoires in COVID-19. The overall study: Samples representing acute and convalescent COVID-19 were sourced from the United States, Italy and Spain. PBMCs, B-cell-depleted T cells, or T cells provided the cDNA or gDNA that made up the material.

V was pared by 4 bases and J by 4 bases, with 8 bases between. Germline V CDR1 and CDR2: LNHDA, SQIVND (reference sequence). The CDR3 runs 13 residues. The assay was immunoSEQ multiplex PCR, and TCRdb's table has in-frame clones only and misses some. The data hold about 70,000 clones, with about four fifths observed a single time. The source material was peripheral blood. The rearrangement uses TRBV19 and TRBJ2-1; no firm D call. The sequence came from a woman aged 60-75 years with acute or convalescent COVID-19. The CDR3 loop reads CASSRAFYNEQFF. The CDR3 region has the DNA TGTGCCAGTAGTAGGGCTTTTTACAATGAGCAGTTCTTC. Based on the CDR3 plus reference TRBV19 and TRBJ2-1, the full variable domain is DGGITQSPKYLFRKEGQNVTLSCEQNLNHDAMYWYRQDPGQGLRLIYYSQIVNDFQKGDIAEGYSVSREKKESFPLTVTSAQKNPTAFYLCASSRAFYNEQFFGPGTRLTVL.